This T cell receptor beta chain was documented in a study of blood T cell repertoires in COVID-19. Overall study context: Samples came from the United States, Italy and Spain, spanning acute and convalescent COVID-19. The analysed material was cDNA or gDNA that came from T cells, B-cell-depleted T cells, or PBMCs.

Germline V gene lookup returns CDR1 SNHLY and CDR2 FYNNEI. The CDR3 contains 13 residues. With 7 bases clipped from V and 9 bases from J, the junction kept 7 bases outside the gene matches. In the original analysis: Reference gene primers were amplified, and this amplification served to estimate nucleated cell counts. The table came from immunoSEQ multiplex PCR; TCRdb's copy has only in-frame clones and leaves some out. That table supplies the V and J calls and clone size; D and trimming were determined from the DNA. Of some 300,000 clones in the sample, 85% to 90% were seen once. This sequence originates from a young woman with COVID-19, enrolled during active disease. The sequencing input was peripheral blood. The chain links TRBV2 to TRBJ2-1; the match to TRBD1 covers 9 bases. CDR3 protein: CASTGQGLSEQFF. CDR3 coding DNA: TGTGCCAGCACTGGACAGGGGTTGAGTGAGCAGTTCTTC.